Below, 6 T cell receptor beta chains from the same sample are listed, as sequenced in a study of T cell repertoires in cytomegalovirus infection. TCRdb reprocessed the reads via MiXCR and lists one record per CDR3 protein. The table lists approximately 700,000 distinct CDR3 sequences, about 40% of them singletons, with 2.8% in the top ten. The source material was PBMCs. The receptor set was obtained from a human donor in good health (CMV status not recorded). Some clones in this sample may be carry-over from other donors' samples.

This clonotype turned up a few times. This CDR3 is CASSLVGQKNTEAFF. The CDR3 nucleotides are TGTGCCAGCAGCTTAGTGGGCCAGAAGAACACTGAAGCTTTCTTT. The chain employs TRBV7-8 and TRBJ1-1; D remains unclear. Germline loops: CDR1 SGHVS, CDR2 FQNEAQ. There are 15 residues in the CDR3. V was trimmed by 1 base and J by 1 base, leaving 10 bases between them.

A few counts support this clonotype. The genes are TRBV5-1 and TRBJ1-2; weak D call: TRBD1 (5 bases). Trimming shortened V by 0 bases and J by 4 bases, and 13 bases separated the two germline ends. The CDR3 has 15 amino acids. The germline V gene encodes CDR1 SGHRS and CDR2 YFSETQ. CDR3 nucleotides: TGCGCCAGCAGCTTGGCCGTAGGGAGGGGCTATGGCTACACCTTC. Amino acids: CASSLAVGRGYGYTF.

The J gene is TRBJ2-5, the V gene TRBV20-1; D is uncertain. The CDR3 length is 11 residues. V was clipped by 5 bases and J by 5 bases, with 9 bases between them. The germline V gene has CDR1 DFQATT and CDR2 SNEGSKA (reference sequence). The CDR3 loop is CSAHDRETQYF. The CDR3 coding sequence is TGCAGTGCTCATGACCGGGAGACCCAGTACTTC.

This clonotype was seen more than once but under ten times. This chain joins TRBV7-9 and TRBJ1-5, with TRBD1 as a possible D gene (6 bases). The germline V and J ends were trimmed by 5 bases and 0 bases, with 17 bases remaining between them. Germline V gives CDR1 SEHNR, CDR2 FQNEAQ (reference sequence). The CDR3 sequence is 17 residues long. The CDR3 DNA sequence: TGTGCCAGCAGCCTGGGGCAGGGGCTACATAGCAATCAGCCCCAGCATTTT. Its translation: CASSLGQGLHSNQPQHF.

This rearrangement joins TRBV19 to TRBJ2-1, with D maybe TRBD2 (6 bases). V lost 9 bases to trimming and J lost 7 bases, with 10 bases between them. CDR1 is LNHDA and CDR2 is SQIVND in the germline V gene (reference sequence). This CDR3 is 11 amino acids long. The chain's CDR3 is CASGSGNEQFF. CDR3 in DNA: TGTGCCAGCGGTAGCGGAAATGAGCAGTTCTTC.

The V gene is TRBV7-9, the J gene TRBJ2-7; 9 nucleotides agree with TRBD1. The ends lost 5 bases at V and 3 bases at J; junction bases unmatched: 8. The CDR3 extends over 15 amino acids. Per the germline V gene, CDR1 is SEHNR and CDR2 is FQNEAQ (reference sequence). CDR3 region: CASSEGTGIRYEQYF. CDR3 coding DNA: TGTGCCAGCAGCGAGGGGACAGGGATTCGCTACGAGCAGTACTTC.